The rows below give T cell receptor beta chains drawn from one sample of a study of early T cells in non-severe SARS-CoV-2 infection. TCRdb fed the 5' RACE reads into MiXCR, producing one record per CDR3 protein. This table holds roughly 90,000 distinct CDR3 sequences, about 15% found once. Source material: whole blood. The source is an adult who was a healthcare worker with PCR-confirmed SARS-CoV-2 infection or an uninfected control (not recorded which). The CDR3 runs from the conserved cysteine through the conserved F or W. The D gene is left open where the match is weak. Not all rows give a size; the values are once, few, many and, for expanded clones, a class.

V gene: TRBV29-1
D gene: .
J gene: TRBJ2-1
clone size: .
CDR3 protein: CSVVRRSGNEQFF
CDR3 DNA: TGCAGCGTTGTTCGTCGGTCGGGCAATGAGCAGTTCTTC

V gene: TRBV7-3
D gene: .
J gene: TRBJ2-3
clone size: many
CDR3 protein: CASSLTPAGDTQYF
CDR3 DNA: TGTGCCAGCAGCTTAACACCCGCCGGGGATACGCAGTATTTT

V gene: TRBV19
D gene: .
J gene: TRBJ2-2
clone size: few
CDR3 protein: CASTSTGELFF
CDR3 DNA: TGTGCCAGTACCAGCACCGGGGAGCTGTTTTTT

V gene: TRBV24-1
D gene: .
J gene: TRBJ2-5
clone size: few
CDR3 protein: CATSDTRGAPFTQYF
CDR3 DNA: TGTGCCACCAGTGATACCCGGGGGGCCCCATTTACCCAGTACTTC

V gene: TRBV12-3/TRBV12-4
D gene: .
J gene: TRBJ1-1
clone size: .
CDR3 protein: CASSPTVNTEAFF
CDR3 DNA: TGTGCCAGCAGTCCCACAGTGAACACTGAAGCTTTCTTT

V gene: TRBV11-3
D gene: TRBD1
J gene: TRBJ2-3
clone size: many
CDR3 protein: CASSAGGRTDTQYF
CDR3 DNA: TGTGCCAGCAGCGCAGGGGGCCGGACAGATACGCAGTATTTT

V gene: TRBV12-3/TRBV12-4
D gene: TRBD1
J gene: TRBJ2-5
clone size: .
CDR3 protein: CASSMQGGEETQYF
CDR3 DNA: TGTGCCAGCAGTATGCAAGGGGGCGAGGAGACCCAGTACTTC

V gene: TRBV6-6
D gene: TRBD1
J gene: TRBJ1-2
clone size: .
CDR3 protein: CASSYNGMGQKNYGYTF
CDR3 DNA: TGCGCCAGCAGTTACAACGGGATGGGACAGAAAAACTATGGCTACACCTTC

V gene: TRBV5-5
D gene: .
J gene: TRBJ1-5
clone size: few
CDR3 protein: CASSFEDQPQHF
CDR3 DNA: TGTGCCAGCAGCTTTGAGGATCAGCCCCAGCATTTT

V gene: TRBV2
D gene: .
J gene: TRBJ2-3
clone size: .
CDR3 protein: CASSVTDTQYF
CDR3 DNA: TGTGCCAGCAGTGTCACAGATACGCAGTATTTT

V gene: TRBV20-1
D gene: .
J gene: TRBJ1-1
clone size: many
CDR3 protein: CSASGRPAQAFF
CDR3 DNA: TGCAGTGCTAGTGGCCGCCCAGCACAAGCTTTCTTT

V gene: TRBV9
D gene: .
J gene: TRBJ2-3
clone size: few
CDR3 protein: CASQTTDTQYF
CDR3 DNA: TGTGCCAGCCAGACCACAGATACGCAGTATTTT

V gene: TRBV11-3
D gene: TRBD1
J gene: TRBJ2-2
clone size: few
CDR3 protein: CASSSGQPATGELFF
CDR3 DNA: TGTGCCAGCAGCTCGGGACAGCCGGCCACCGGGGAGCTGTTTTTT

V gene: TRBV7-2
D gene: TRBD1
J gene: TRBJ1-1
clone size: .
CDR3 protein: CASSLEGGKAFF
CDR3 DNA: TGTGCCAGCAGCTTAGAAGGGGGCAAAGCTTTCTTT

V gene: TRBV20-1
D gene: .
J gene: TRBJ2-5
clone size: few
CDR3 protein: CSAPSRGNLQETQYF
CDR3 DNA: TGCAGTGCTCCTTCGAGGGGGAACCTACAAGAGACCCAGTACTTC

V gene: TRBV7-9
D gene: .
J gene: TRBJ1-2
clone size: few
CDR3 protein: CASSLAEGIYGYTF
CDR3 DNA: TGTGCCAGCAGCTTAGCGGAGGGGATCTATGGCTACACCTTC

V gene: TRBV18
D gene: .
J gene: TRBJ2-5
clone size: .
CDR3 protein: CASSPPGQKQETQYF
CDR3 DNA: TGTGCCAGCTCACCACCGGGTCAAAAACAAGAGACCCAGTACTTC

V gene: TRBV7-3
D gene: .
J gene: TRBJ2-5
clone size: .
CDR3 protein: CASSLGARETQYF
CDR3 DNA: TGTGCCAGCAGCTTGGGGGCCAGAGAGACCCAGTACTTC

V gene: TRBV4-1
D gene: .
J gene: TRBJ1-2
clone size: .
CDR3 protein: CASSPPVSILYGYTF
CDR3 DNA: TGCGCCAGCAGCCCCCCCGTGAGCATTCTCTATGGCTACACCTTC

V gene: TRBV12-3/TRBV12-4
D gene: .
J gene: TRBJ1-2
clone size: .
CDR3 protein: CASSLRGREGDYGYTF
CDR3 DNA: TGTGCCAGCAGCCTTAGGGGAAGGGAGGGGGACTATGGCTACACCTTC

V gene: TRBV29-1
D gene: .
J gene: TRBJ1-2
clone size: .
CDR3 protein: CSVEKEAGGYTF
CDR3 DNA: TGCAGCGTTGAAAAGGAGGCAGGCGGCTACACCTTC

V gene: TRBV2
D gene: .
J gene: TRBJ2-1
clone size: .
CDR3 protein: CASRVDVIASYNEQFF
CDR3 DNA: TGTGCCAGCAGGGTAGACGTAATTGCTTCCTACAATGAGCAGTTCTTC

V gene: TRBV11-1
D gene: TRBD1
J gene: TRBJ1-5
clone size: many
CDR3 protein: CASSEGQGYNQPQHF
CDR3 DNA: TGTGCCAGCAGCGAGGGACAGGGATACAATCAGCCCCAGCATTTT

V gene: TRBV6-1
D gene: .
J gene: TRBJ1-1
clone size: .
CDR3 protein: CASSADLLGTEAFF
CDR3 DNA: TGTGCCAGCAGTGCGGATCTTCTCGGGACAGAAGCTTTCTTT

V gene: TRBV6-4
D gene: TRBD2
J gene: TRBJ2-1
clone size: .
CDR3 protein: CASSEGRRGLAGLNEQFF
CDR3 DNA: TGTGCCAGCAGTGAAGGTCGGAGGGGACTAGCGGGGCTTAATGAGCAGTTCTTC

V gene: TRBV2
D gene: .
J gene: TRBJ1-5
clone size: .
CDR3 protein: CASRESGPVPQHF
CDR3 DNA: TGTGCCAGCCGAGAATCAGGGCCAGTTCCCCAGCATTTT

V gene: TRBV27
D gene: .
J gene: TRBJ2-4
clone size: few
CDR3 protein: CASSPQPGFAGLAKNIQYF
CDR3 DNA: TGTGCCAGCAGTCCACAACCGGGGTTCGCGGGTCTAGCCAAAAACATTCAGTACTTC

V gene: TRBV7-3
D gene: .
J gene: TRBJ2-2
clone size: .
CDR3 protein: CASSRTITGELFF
CDR3 DNA: TGTGCCAGCAGCCGGACGATCACCGGGGAGCTGTTTTTT

V gene: TRBV5-1
D gene: .
J gene: TRBJ2-1
clone size: .
CDR3 protein: CASSLVLASYNEQFF
CDR3 DNA: TGCGCCAGCAGCTTGGTTCTAGCGTCGTACAATGAGCAGTTCTTC

V gene: TRBV5-5
D gene: TRBD1
J gene: TRBJ1-2
clone size: few
CDR3 protein: CASSLGDSHYTF
CDR3 DNA: TGTGCCAGCAGCTTGGGGGACAGTCACTACACCTTC

V gene: TRBV15
D gene: .
J gene: TRBJ2-1
clone size: .
CDR3 protein: CATSPRAVYNEQFF
CDR3 DNA: TGTGCCACCAGCCCCCGCGCAGTCTACAATGAGCAGTTCTTC

V gene: TRBV6-1
D gene: TRBD1
J gene: TRBJ2-3
clone size: few
CDR3 protein: CASSRDRGKDTQYF
CDR3 DNA: TGTGCCAGCAGCCGGGACAGGGGGAAAGATACGCAGTATTTT

V gene: TRBV27
D gene: TRBD1
J gene: TRBJ1-2
clone size: .
CDR3 protein: CASRPDRGLGYTF
CDR3 DNA: TGTGCCAGCAGGCCCGACAGGGGGCTTGGCTACACCTTC

V gene: TRBV3-1
D gene: .
J gene: TRBJ2-3
clone size: few
CDR3 protein: CASSQVGSSTDTQYF
CDR3 DNA: TGTGCCAGCAGCCAAGTGGGCAGCAGCACAGATACGCAGTATTTT

V gene: TRBV24-1
D gene: TRBD2
J gene: TRBJ2-3
clone size: few
CDR3 protein: CATSDRGTSGGVTDTQYF
CDR3 DNA: TGTGCCACCAGTGACCGCGGGACTAGCGGGGGGGTGACAGATACGCAGTATTTT

V gene: TRBV6-6
D gene: TRBD2
J gene: TRBJ2-1
clone size: .
CDR3 protein: CASRPGPSGGENEQFF
CDR3 DNA: TGTGCCAGCAGACCCGGTCCTAGCGGGGGGGAAAATGAGCAGTTCTTC

V gene: TRBV7-8
D gene: .
J gene: TRBJ2-1
clone size: few
CDR3 protein: CASSLATADVVGTRYNEQFF
CDR3 DNA: TGTGCCAGCAGCTTAGCCACAGCAGACGTGGTGGGCACTAGGTACAATGAGCAGTTCTTC

V gene: TRBV24-1
D gene: .
J gene: TRBJ2-1
clone size: few
CDR3 protein: CATSDLLLGARQFF
CDR3 DNA: TGTGCCACCAGTGATTTGCTGTTAGGTGCTAGGCAGTTCTTC

V gene: TRBV5-6
D gene: .
J gene: TRBJ1-6
clone size: many
CDR3 protein: CASSLRDTGNSPLHF
CDR3 DNA: TGTGCCAGCAGCCTGAGGGACACGGGTAATTCACCCCTCCACTTT

V gene: TRBV24-1
D gene: TRBD1
J gene: TRBJ2-5
clone size: few
CDR3 protein: CATSDPGQGFETQYF
CDR3 DNA: TGTGCCACCAGTGACCCGGGACAGGGCTTTGAGACCCAGTACTTC

V gene: TRBV28
D gene: .
J gene: TRBJ1-2
clone size: few
CDR3 protein: CASSQTASNGYTF
CDR3 DNA: TGTGCCAGCAGTCAGACAGCCTCTAATGGCTACACCTTC

V gene: TRBV2
D gene: TRBD1
J gene: TRBJ2-1
clone size: many
CDR3 protein: CATTGYNEQFF
CDR3 DNA: TGTGCCACGACAGGGTACAATGAGCAGTTCTTC

V gene: TRBV6-5
D gene: .
J gene: TRBJ1-1
clone size: .
CDR3 protein: CASSYSYGQQEAFF
CDR3 DNA: TGTGCCAGCAGTTACTCGTACGGGCAACAAGAAGCTTTCTTT

V gene: TRBV2
D gene: .
J gene: TRBJ2-5
clone size: .
CDR3 protein: CASSERLVTSETQYF
CDR3 DNA: TGTGCCAGCAGTGAAAGACTAGTAACATCAGAGACCCAGTACTTC

V gene: TRBV7-2
D gene: .
J gene: TRBJ1-4
clone size: .
CDR3 protein: CASSLAGGWNEKLFF
CDR3 DNA: TGTGCCAGCAGCTTAGCCGGGGGTTGGAATGAAAAACTGTTTTTT

V gene: TRBV11-2
D gene: TRBD1
J gene: TRBJ2-6
clone size: few
CDR3 protein: CASSHLRDRASGANVLTF
CDR3 DNA: TGTGCCAGCAGCCATCTCCGGGACAGGGCCTCTGGGGCCAACGTCCTGACTTTC

V gene: TRBV12-3/TRBV12-4
D gene: TRBD2
J gene: TRBJ2-1
clone size: many
CDR3 protein: CASSFSGTSVANEQFF
CDR3 DNA: TGTGCCAGCAGTTTCTCCGGGACTAGCGTTGCGAATGAGCAGTTCTTC

V gene: TRBV3-1
D gene: .
J gene: TRBJ1-6
clone size: few
CDR3 protein: CASSQSGIGTLHF
CDR3 DNA: TGTGCCAGCAGCCAAAGTGGGATCGGCACCCTCCACTTT

V gene: TRBV7-2
D gene: .
J gene: TRBJ2-4
clone size: many
CDR3 protein: CASSGGEIQYF
CDR3 DNA: TGTGCCAGCAGCGGTGGGGAGATTCAGTACTTC

V gene: TRBV6-6
D gene: TRBD2
J gene: TRBJ2-1
clone size: once
CDR3 protein: CASSSTSGGRRTSSYNEQFF
CDR3 DNA: TGTGCCAGCAGTTCCACTAGCGGGGGGCGCCGTACTAGCTCCTACAATGAGCAGTTCTTC

V gene: TRBV9
D gene: .
J gene: TRBJ1-3
clone size: few
CDR3 protein: CASSAEVRGNTIYF
CDR3 DNA: TGTGCCAGCAGCGCGGAGGTCCGTGGGAACACCATATATTTT

V gene: TRBV2
D gene: .
J gene: TRBJ1-1
clone size: .
CDR3 protein: CASSERLGRQLNTEAFF
CDR3 DNA: TGTGCCAGCAGTGAAAGATTAGGACGGCAACTTAACACTGAAGCTTTCTTT

V gene: TRBV6-6
D gene: TRBD1
J gene: TRBJ1-1
clone size: .
CDR3 protein: CASRDNRDRIAEAFF
CDR3 DNA: TGTGCCAGCAGAGACAACCGGGACAGGATAGCTGAAGCTTTCTTT

V gene: TRBV9
D gene: TRBD2
J gene: TRBJ2-3
clone size: few
CDR3 protein: CASSINLGRGTDTQYF
CDR3 DNA: TGTGCCAGCAGCATAAATCTGGGGAGGGGCACAGATACGCAGTATTTT

V gene: TRBV19
D gene: .
J gene: TRBJ1-2
clone size: .
CDR3 protein: CASQPGPRTYGYTF
CDR3 DNA: TGTGCCAGTCAACCGGGACCCAGGACCTATGGCTACACCTTC

V gene: TRBV14
D gene: TRBD1
J gene: TRBJ1-2
clone size: many
CDR3 protein: CASSPRQGNGYTF
CDR3 DNA: TGTGCCAGCAGTCCCAGACAGGGGAATGGCTACACCTTC